The T cell receptor beta chain under discussion was sequenced for a study of T-cell memory formation after mild COVID-19. This clonotype was detected a few times. Germline lookup yields CDR1 SQVTM and CDR2 ANQGSEA. Unmatched junction bases numbered 9, after V lost 5 bases and J lost 7 bases. This CDR3 has 15 amino acids. A single record per CDR3 protein comes from TCRdb applying MiXCR to the 5' RACE reads. Among nearly 110,000 distinct CDR3 sequences, 12% were seen once, and the ten largest hold under 30%. The TCR was taken from an adult woman who had mild COVID-19 (a few samples of this study predate the infection). Cell type and time point are not known. Sample: PBMCs or a T cell subset sorted from them (not recorded which). J is TRBJ2-2 and V is TRBV29-1; 11 positions agree with TRBD1. CDR3 region: CSVLLGQGAGGELFF. CDR3 coding DNA: TGCAGCGTTCTACTCGGACAGGGGGCGGGCGGGGAGCTGTTTTTT.